This T cell receptor beta chain appears in the sequencing data of a study of radiotherapy plus CTLA-4 blockade in lung cancer. The germline V gene encodes CDR1 MNHNS and CDR2 SASEGT. The CDR3 contains 13 residues. V gave up 4 bases and J gave up 2 bases; unmatched junction bases: 2. The repertoire was sequenced with immunoSEQ multiplex PCR; TCRdb's copy has only in-frame clones and lacks some. Found here are 45,000 to 60,000 clones, roughly four fifths of them singletons; the top ten hold approximately 3.5%. This receptor was obtained from a human donor with non-small cell lung cancer who had stable disease on radiotherapy plus ipilimumab. Here the sequenced sample was peripheral blood, taken from a patient treated with radiotherapy plus ipilimumab. The genes are TRBV6-1 and TRBJ2-7; 7 nucleotides line up with TRBD1. CDR3 loop: CASSVTGPYEQYF. The CDR3 bases are TGTGCCAGCAGTGTGACAGGGCCCTACGAGCAGTACTTC.